This TCR beta chain appears in the sequencing data of a study of T cells expressing NK-cell markers. Overall study context: One of eight sequenced donors was HCMV-seronegative; the other seven were seropositive.

CDR3 length: 16 amino acids. The germline V gene encodes CDR1 DFQATT and CDR2 SNEGSKA (reference sequence). TCRdb reanalyzed the 5' RACE reads, giving one entry per CDR3 protein sequence and no DNA. The sample data list under 500,000 distinct CDR3 sequences. Sequenced: blood T cells: a sorted CD56 or NKG2C T cell subset, CD4+ or CD8+ T cells, or bulk PBMC T cells (not recorded which). The sequence derives from a woman aged 18 to 69 in good health. The rearrangement joins TRBV20-1 to TRBJ1-1; with no DNA, the TCRdb D assignment of TRBD1 cannot be verified. The CDR3 loop reads CSASLGTGRMNTEAFF.